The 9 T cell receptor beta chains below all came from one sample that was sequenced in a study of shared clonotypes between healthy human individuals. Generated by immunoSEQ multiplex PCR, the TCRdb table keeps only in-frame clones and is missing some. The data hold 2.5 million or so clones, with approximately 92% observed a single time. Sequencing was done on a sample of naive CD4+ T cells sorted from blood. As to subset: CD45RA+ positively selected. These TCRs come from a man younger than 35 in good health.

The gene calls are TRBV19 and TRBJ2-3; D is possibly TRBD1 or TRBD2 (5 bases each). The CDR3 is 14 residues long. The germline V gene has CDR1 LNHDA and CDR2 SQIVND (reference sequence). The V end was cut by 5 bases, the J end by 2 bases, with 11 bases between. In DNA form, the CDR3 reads TGTGCCAGTAGTCTGGGACGGTCCACAGATACGCAGTATTTT. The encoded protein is CASSLGRSTDTQYF.

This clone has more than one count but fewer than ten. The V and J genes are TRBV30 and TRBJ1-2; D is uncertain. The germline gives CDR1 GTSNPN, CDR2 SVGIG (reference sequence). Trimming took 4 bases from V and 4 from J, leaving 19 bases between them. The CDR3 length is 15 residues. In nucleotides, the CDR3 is TGTGCCTGGACGTCAATCGGAAGAGCTGGCTATGGCTACACCTTC. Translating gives CAWTSIGRAGYGYTF.

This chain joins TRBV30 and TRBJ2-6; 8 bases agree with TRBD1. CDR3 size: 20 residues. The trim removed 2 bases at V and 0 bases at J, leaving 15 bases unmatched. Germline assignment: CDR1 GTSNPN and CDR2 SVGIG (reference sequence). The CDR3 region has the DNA TGTGCCTGGAGTCCCCTTCGGACAGGGTCACCCTTCTCTGGGGCCAACGTCCTGACTTTC. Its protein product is CAWSPLRTGSPFSGANVLTF.

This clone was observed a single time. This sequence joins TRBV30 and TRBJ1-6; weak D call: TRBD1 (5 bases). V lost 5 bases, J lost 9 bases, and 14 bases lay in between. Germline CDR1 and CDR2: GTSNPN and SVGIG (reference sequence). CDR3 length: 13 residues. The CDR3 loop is CAWLPQGSSPLHF. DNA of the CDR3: TGTGCCTGGCTCCCCCAGGGTTCTTCACCCCTCCACTTT.

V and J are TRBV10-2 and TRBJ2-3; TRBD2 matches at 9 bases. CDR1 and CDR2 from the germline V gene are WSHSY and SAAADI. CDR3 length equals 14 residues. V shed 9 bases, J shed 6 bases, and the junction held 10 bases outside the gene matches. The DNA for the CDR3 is TGCGCCAGTAGCGGGAGTAACCCCCCGGATACGCAGTATTTT. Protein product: CASSGSNPPDTQYF.

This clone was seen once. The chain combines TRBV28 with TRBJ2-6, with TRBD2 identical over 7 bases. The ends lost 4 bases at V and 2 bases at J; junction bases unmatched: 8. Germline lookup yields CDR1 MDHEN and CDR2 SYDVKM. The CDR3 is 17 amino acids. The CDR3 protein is CASSSVSGGAGANVLTF. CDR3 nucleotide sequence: TGTGCCAGCAGTTCAGTCTCTGGGGGGGCTGGGGCCAACGTCCTGACTTTC.

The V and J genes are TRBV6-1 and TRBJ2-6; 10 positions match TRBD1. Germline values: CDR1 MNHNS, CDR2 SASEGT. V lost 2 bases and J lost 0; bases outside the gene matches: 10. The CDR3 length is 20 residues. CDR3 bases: TGTGCCAGCAGTGAAATCAGGACAGGGGGACCTAGCTCTGGGGCCAACGTCCTGACTTTC. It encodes CASSEIRTGGPSSGANVLTF.

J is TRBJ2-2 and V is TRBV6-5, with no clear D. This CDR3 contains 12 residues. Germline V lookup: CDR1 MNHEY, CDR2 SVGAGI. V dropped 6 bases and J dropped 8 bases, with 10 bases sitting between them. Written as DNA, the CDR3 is TGTGCCAGCAGACCCCCCATGGGGGAGCTGTTTTTT. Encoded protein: CASRPPMGELFF.

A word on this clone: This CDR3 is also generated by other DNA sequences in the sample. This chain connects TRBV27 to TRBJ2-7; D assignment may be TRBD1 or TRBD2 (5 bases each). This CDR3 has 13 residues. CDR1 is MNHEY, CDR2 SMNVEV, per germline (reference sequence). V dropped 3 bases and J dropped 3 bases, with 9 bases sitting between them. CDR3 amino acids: CASSLRGNYEQYF. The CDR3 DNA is TGTGCCAGCAGTTTGAGGGGCAACTACGAGCAGTACTTC.